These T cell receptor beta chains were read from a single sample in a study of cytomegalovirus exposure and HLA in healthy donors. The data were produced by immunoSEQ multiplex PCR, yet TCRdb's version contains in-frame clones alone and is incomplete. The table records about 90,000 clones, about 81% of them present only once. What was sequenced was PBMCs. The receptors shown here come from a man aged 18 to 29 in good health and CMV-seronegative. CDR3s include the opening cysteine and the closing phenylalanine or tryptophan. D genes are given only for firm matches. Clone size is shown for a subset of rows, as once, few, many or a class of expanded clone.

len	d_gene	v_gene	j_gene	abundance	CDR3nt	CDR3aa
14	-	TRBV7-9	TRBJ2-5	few	TGTGCCAGCAGCCGTCGGACATCCCAAGAGACCCAGTACTTC	CASSRRTSQETQYF
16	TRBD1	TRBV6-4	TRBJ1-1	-	TGTGCCAGCAGTGAAAGACAGGGGGCGCGTCACACTGAAGCTTTCTTT	CASSERQGARHTEAFF
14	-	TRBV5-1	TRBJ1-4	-	TGCGCCAGCAAGCAGGGTCCAACTAATGAAAAACTGTTTTTT	CASKQGPTNEKLFF
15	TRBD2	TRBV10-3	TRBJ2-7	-	TGTGCCATCAGTGAAATGCTAGCGGGAGACTACGAGCAGTACTTC	CAISEMLAGDYEQYF
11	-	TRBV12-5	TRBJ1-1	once	TGTGCTAGTGGTTTGGTCTCGGAAGCTTTCTTT	CASGLVSEAFF
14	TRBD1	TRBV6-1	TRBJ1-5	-	TGTGCCAGCCAGACAGGGGGCGCCTCTCAGCCCCAGCATTTT	CASQTGGASQPQHF
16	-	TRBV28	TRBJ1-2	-	TGTGCCAGCAGTTTTCGGGCAGGAGGACGGGTATATGGCTACACCTTC	CASSFRAGGRVYGYTF
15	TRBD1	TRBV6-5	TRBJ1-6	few	TGTGCCAGCAGGCGGGGACAGGGTTCGAATTCACCCCTCCACTTT	CASRRGQGSNSPLHF
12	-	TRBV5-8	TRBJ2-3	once	TGTGCCAGCAGCTTGGCAGGGGCCACGCAGTATTTT	CASSLAGATQYF
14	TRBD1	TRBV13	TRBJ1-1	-	TGTGCCAGCAGCTTTACAGGGGGTCGGACTGAAGCTTTCTTT	CASSFTGGRTEAFF
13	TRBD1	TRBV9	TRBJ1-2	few	TGTGCCAGCAGCGTCGACAGGGACTATGGCTACACCTTC	CASSVDRDYGYTF
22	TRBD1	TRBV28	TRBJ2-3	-	TGTGCCAGCAGGTCGGGACAGCATCTTCCGCTAGCACAGATTCAAAACACAGATACGCAGTATTTT	CASRSGQHLPLAQIQNTDTQYF
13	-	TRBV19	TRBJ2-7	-	TGTGCCAGTAGGGCCACCAACACCTACGAGCAGTACTTC	CASRATNTYEQYF
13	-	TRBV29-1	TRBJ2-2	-	TGCAGCGTGAGGGATGTTTGGTCCGGGGAGCTGTTTTTT	CSVRDVWSGELFF
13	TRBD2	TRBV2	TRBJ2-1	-	TGTGCCAGCAGTGGGGGAGGGAACATAGCGCAGTTCTTC	CASSGGGNIAQFF
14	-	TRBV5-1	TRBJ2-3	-	TGCGCCAGCAGCTTGGCCCCAGGCACAGATACGCAGTATTTT	CASSLAPGTDTQYF
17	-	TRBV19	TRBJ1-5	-	TGTGCCAGTAGCCCGACCGCCGGGGGACTCGGCAATCAGCCCCAGCATTTT	CASSPTAGGLGNQPQHF
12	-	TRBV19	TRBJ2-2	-	TGTGCCAGTAGTTCGGAGACCGGGGAGCTGTTTTTT	CASSSETGELFF
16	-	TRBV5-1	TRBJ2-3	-	TGCGCCAGCAGCTTGTCTGGCAGGGGGGAAACAGATACGCAGTATTTT	CASSLSGRGETDTQYF
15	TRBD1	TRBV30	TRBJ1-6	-	TGTGCCTGGAGTCCCGGGACAGGGCTCCAGTCACCCCTCCACTTT	CAWSPGTGLQSPLHF
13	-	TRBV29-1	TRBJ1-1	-	TGCAGCGTTGGTGGTCGGGGATTCGGTGAAGCTTTCTTT	CSVGGRGFGEAFF
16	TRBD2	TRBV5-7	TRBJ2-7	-	TGTGCCAGCAGCTCCCATCGCCTAGCGGGAGTCCACGAGCAGTACTTC	CASSSHRLAGVHEQYF
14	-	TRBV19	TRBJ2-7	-	TGTGCCAGTAGTATTGGGCTAGCCTCCTACGAGCAGTACTTC	CASSIGLASYEQYF
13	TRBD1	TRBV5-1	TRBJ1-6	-	TGCGCCAGCAGCACTAGGGGGCATTCACCCCTCCACTTT	CASSTRGHSPLHF
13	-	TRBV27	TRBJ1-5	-	TGTGCCAGCAGTTTACAGGGGACTCAGCCCCAGCATTTT	CASSLQGTQPQHF
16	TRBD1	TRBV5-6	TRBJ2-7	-	TGTGCCAGCAGCCCGGGGACAGGGGGTTTCGTCTACGAGCAGTACTTC	CASSPGTGGFVYEQYF
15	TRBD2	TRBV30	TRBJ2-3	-	TGTGCCTGGAGTGTACGCGGGGGGCCCACAGATACGCAGTATTTT	CAWSVRGGPTDTQYF
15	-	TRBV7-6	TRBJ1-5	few	TGTGCCAGCAGCCTGGGGACATCTGGCAATCAGCCCCAGCATTTT	CASSLGTSGNQPQHF
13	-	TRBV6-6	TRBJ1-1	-	TGTGCCAGCAGTTACATGGGAGCCACTGAAGCTTTCTTT	CASSYMGATEAFF
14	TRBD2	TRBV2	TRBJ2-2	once	TGTGCCAGCAGTGGGGCGGGAGCTGACGGGGAGCTGTTTTTT	CASSGAGADGELFF
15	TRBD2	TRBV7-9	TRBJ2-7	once	TGTGCCAGCAGCGCCTCCCAGGGAGGGCCCTACGAGCAGTACTTC	CASSASQGGPYEQYF
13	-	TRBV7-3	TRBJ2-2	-	TGTGCCAGCAGCTCTCCTAACACCGGGGAGCTGTTTTTT	CASSSPNTGELFF
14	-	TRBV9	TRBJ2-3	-	TGTGCCAGCAGCGTAGAGGGGCAGGTAGATACGCAGTATTTT	CASSVEGQVDTQYF
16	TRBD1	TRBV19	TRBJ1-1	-	TGTGCCAGTAGTAAGGGGACAGGGGGCTTGCTCACTGAAGCTTTCTTT	CASSKGTGGLLTEAFF
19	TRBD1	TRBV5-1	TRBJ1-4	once	TGCGCCAGCAGCTGGGGGACAGGGGGCCCTCTCAGGGCTAATGAAAAACTGTTTTTT	CASSWGTGGPLRANEKLFF
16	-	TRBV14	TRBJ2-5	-	TGTGCCAGCAGCCAAGAGCATGGCGGGCCCCGAGAGACCCAGTACTTC	CASSQEHGGPRETQYF
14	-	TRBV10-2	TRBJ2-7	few	TGCGCCAGCAGTGGGCAGGTTAAGTCCCACGAGCAGTACTTC	CASSGQVKSHEQYF
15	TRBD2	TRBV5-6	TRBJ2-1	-	TGTGCCAGCAGCTTGGGCTTACCGGGACTAGCGGAGCAGTTCTTC	CASSLGLPGLAEQFF
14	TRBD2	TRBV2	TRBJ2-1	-	TGTGCCAGCGCGGGACTAGCGGGATACAATGAGCAGTTCTTC	CASAGLAGYNEQFF
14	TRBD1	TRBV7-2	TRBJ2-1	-	TGTGCCAGCAGCTTAAACAGGGGATCATATGAGCAGTTCTTC	CASSLNRGSYEQFF
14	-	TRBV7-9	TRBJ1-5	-	TGTGCCAGCAGCCTGGACAGTAGCAATCAGCCCCAGCATTTT	CASSLDSSNQPQHF
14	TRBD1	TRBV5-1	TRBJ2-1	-	TGCGCCAGCAGCAGGACAGGGTCTGACAATGAGCAGTTCTTC	CASSRTGSDNEQFF
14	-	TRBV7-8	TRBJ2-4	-	TGTGCCAGCAGCTTAGTGATTAGCAAAAACATTCAGTACTTC	CASSLVISKNIQYF
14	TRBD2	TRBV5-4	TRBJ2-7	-	TGTGCCAGCAACCGAGCGGGAGAGGCCTACGAGCAGTACTTC	CASNRAGEAYEQYF
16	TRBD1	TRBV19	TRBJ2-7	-	TGTGCCAGTAGTAGGGACAGGCCCAGCCCAACCTACGAGCAGTACTTC	CASSRDRPSPTYEQYF
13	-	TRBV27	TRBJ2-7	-	TGTGCCAGCAGTTTCAACAGGGTGCACGAGCAGTACTTC	CASSFNRVHEQYF